This is a list of T cell receptor beta chains from one sample in a study of blood T cells in healthy people across ages. TCRdb reanalysed the 5' RACE reads using MiXCR and keeps one entry per CDR3 protein. The sample carries roughly 1.4 million distinct CDR3 sequences, 59% recorded once. Sequencing used blood. Receptor source: a man aged 18-30 years in good health. Each CDR3 is given with its conserved first and last residue. The order of the fields is CDR3 length, clone size, V gene, D gene, J gene, CDR3 protein, CDR3 DNA. A D gene is named only where the DNA matches it firmly. Expanded clones get a size class; other rows say once, few or many, or leave the size out.

11	few	TRBV20-1	.	TRBJ1-1	CSAREDTEAFF	TGCAGTGCTAGAGAGGACACTGAAGCTTTCTTT
12	.	TRBV3-1	.	TRBJ2-1	CASEQGGHEQFF	TGTGCCAGTGAACAGGGAGGGCATGAGCAGTTCTTC
15	.	TRBV5-1	.	TRBJ2-3	CASSLVRADTDTQYF	TGCGCCAGCAGCTTGGTACGGGCAGACACAGATACGCAGTATTTT
12	few	TRBV29-1	.	TRBJ2-1	CSVDDSYNEQFF	TGCAGCGTTGACGACTCTTACAATGAGCAGTTCTTC
15	.	TRBV19	TRBD1	TRBJ2-4	CASADRGNRPREQYF	TGTGCCAGTGCAGACAGGGGTAACCGTCCTAGGGAGCAGTACTTC
14	few	TRBV10-3	.	TRBJ2-7	CAISESRTASEQYF	TGTGCCATCAGTGAGTCTCGGACAGCTAGCGAGCAGTACTTC
14	.	TRBV15	.	TRBJ2-7	CATSPFEQPLEQYF	TGTGCCACCAGCCCATTCGAACAACCTCTGGAGCAGTACTTC
16	.	TRBV4-2	.	TRBJ2-5	CASSQIEGSPSETQYF	TGTGCCAGCAGCCAAATTGAGGGGAGCCCGAGCGAGACCCAGTACTTC
15	few	TRBV28	.	TRBJ2-5	CASSLGSSYQETQYF	TGTGCCAGCAGTTTGGGTAGCTCTTACCAAGAGACCCAGTACTTC
17	.	TRBV20-1	.	TRBJ2-4	CSVTEDGSSLAKNIQYF	TGCAGTGTCACAGAGGATGGCAGTTCCCTAGCCAAAAACATTCAGTACTTC
13	.	TRBV7-8	.	TRBJ1-2	CASSLSSDYGYTF	TGTGCCAGCAGCTTATCATCTGACTATGGCTACACCTTC
13	.	TRBV13	.	TRBJ2-7	CASSSHGIDEQYF	TGTGCCAGCAGCTCCCACGGGATTGACGAGCAGTACTTC
13	.	TRBV11-2	.	TRBJ2-1	CASAVMGRASQFF	TGTGCCTCCGCGGTTATGGGGCGGGCGAGTCAGTTCTTC
14	.	TRBV4-1	.	TRBJ1-2	CASSQDQAGYGYTF	TGCGCCAGCAGCCAAGACCAGGCGGGGTATGGCTACACCTTC
13	.	TRBV5-1	.	TRBJ1-6	CASSSGEGSPLHF	TGCGCCAGCAGCTCGGGCGAAGGATCACCCCTCCACTTT
17	.	TRBV4-1	.	TRBJ2-3	CASSQGRPNQPTDTQYF	TGCGCCAGCAGCCAGGGCAGGCCTAACCAACCCACAGATACGCAGTATTTT
15	.	TRBV12-3/TRBV12-4	.	TRBJ2-1	CASSLDASSYNEQFF	TGTGCCAGCAGCCTTGACGCTAGCTCCTACAATGAGCAGTTCTTC
16	few	TRBV4-2	.	TRBJ2-5	CASSQDSRDTYETQYF	TGTGCCAGCAGCCAAGATTCCCGGGACACGTACGAGACCCAGTACTTC
9	few	TRBV20-1	.	TRBJ2-1	CSANNEQFF	TGCAGTGCCAATAATGAGCAGTTCTTC
17	.	TRBV19	.	TRBJ2-1	CASSAPAPHNSYNEQFF	TGTGCCAGTAGTGCCCCGGCCCCACACAACTCCTACAATGAGCAGTTCTTC
14	.	TRBV6-2/TRBV6-3	.	TRBJ1-5	CASSYGRVDQPQHF	TGTGCCAGCAGTTACGGCCGGGTCGATCAGCCCCAGCATTTT